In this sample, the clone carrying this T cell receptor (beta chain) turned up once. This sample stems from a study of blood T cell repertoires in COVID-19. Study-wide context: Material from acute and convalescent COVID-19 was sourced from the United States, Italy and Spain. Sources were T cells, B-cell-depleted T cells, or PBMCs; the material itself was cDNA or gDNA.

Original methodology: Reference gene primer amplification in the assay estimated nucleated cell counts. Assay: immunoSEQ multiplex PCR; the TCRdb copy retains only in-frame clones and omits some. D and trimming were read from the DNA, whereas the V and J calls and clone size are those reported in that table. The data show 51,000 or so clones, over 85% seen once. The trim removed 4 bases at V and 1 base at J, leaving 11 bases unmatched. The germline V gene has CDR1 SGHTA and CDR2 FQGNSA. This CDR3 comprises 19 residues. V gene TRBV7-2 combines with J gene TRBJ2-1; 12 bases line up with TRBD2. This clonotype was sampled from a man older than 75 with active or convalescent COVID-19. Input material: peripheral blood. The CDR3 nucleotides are TGTGCCAGCAGCTCCCGGGGACTAGCGGGCCAAGGATCCTACAATGAGCAGTTCTTC. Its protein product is CASSSRGLAGQGSYNEQFF.